The rows below give T cell receptor beta chains drawn from one sample of a study of T cell responses to AZD1222 COVID-19 vaccine. Profiled with immunoSEQ multiplex PCR; TCRdb holds only in-frame clones, not every one. The table records approximately 99,000 clones, around 90% of them present only once. The sample was peripheral blood, taken on day 0 of MenACWY control vaccination. The receptors shown here come from an adult in good health. CDR3s include the opening cysteine and the closing phenylalanine or tryptophan. The D gene is left open where the match is weak. Not every row has a clone size; where given, it reads once, few, many or a size class.

CDR3nt: TGTGCCAGCAGCTTCTCTGGGGGTGGCTACACCTTC
CDR3aa: CASSFSGGGYTF
abundance: .
d_gene: .
v_gene: TRBV12-3/TRBV12-4
j_gene: TRBJ1-2

CDR3nt: TGTGCCAGCAGTCGGTGGGACAGCCAAGAGACCCAGTACTTC
CDR3aa: CASSRWDSQETQYF
abundance: .
d_gene: TRBD1
v_gene: TRBV27
j_gene: TRBJ2-5

CDR3nt: TGTGCCAGCAGTCTTCAGGGGACGAACACTGAAGCTTTCTTT
CDR3aa: CASSLQGTNTEAFF
abundance: .
d_gene: .
v_gene: TRBV27
j_gene: TRBJ1-1

CDR3nt: TGTGCCAGCAGCTTCCCGACAAGATATGAAGCTTTCTTT
CDR3aa: CASSFPTRYEAFF
abundance: .
d_gene: .
v_gene: TRBV11-2
j_gene: TRBJ1-1

CDR3nt: TGTGCCAGCAGTTCTAAAGCGGGGAGCTCCTACAATGAGCAGTTCTTC
CDR3aa: CASSSKAGSSYNEQFF
abundance: .
d_gene: TRBD2
v_gene: TRBV28
j_gene: TRBJ2-1

CDR3nt: TGTGCCTGGAGTGTAGGGGGGCCGGGCTACACCTTC
CDR3aa: CAWSVGGPGYTF
abundance: .
d_gene: .
v_gene: TRBV30
j_gene: TRBJ1-2

CDR3nt: TGTGCCAGCAGTACAACCATCTCTGGGGCCAACGTCCTGACTTTC
CDR3aa: CASSTTISGANVLTF
abundance: .
d_gene: .
v_gene: TRBV6-5
j_gene: TRBJ2-6

CDR3nt: TGTGCCACCAGCTGGGGGTCTGGAAACACCATATATTTT
CDR3aa: CATSWGSGNTIYF
abundance: .
d_gene: .
v_gene: TRBV15
j_gene: TRBJ1-3

CDR3nt: TGTGCCATCAGGACGGGACAGGGGGCCACCGGGGAGCTGTTTTTT
CDR3aa: CAIRTGQGATGELFF
abundance: .
d_gene: TRBD1
v_gene: TRBV10-3
j_gene: TRBJ2-2

CDR3nt: TGTGCCAGCTCACCCCCGGCAGGCCTCAACACCGGGGAGCTGTTTTTT
CDR3aa: CASSPPAGLNTGELFF
abundance: .
d_gene: .
v_gene: TRBV18
j_gene: TRBJ2-2

CDR3nt: TGCGCATCCGGAGTTACAACCTACAATGAGCAGTTCTTC
CDR3aa: CASGVTTYNEQFF
abundance: few
d_gene: .
v_gene: TRBV4-1
j_gene: TRBJ2-1

CDR3nt: TGTGCCAGCAGCCAAGATCCTCCGGGACAGGGACAATACGAGCAGTACTTC
CDR3aa: CASSQDPPGQGQYEQYF
abundance: once
d_gene: TRBD1
v_gene: TRBV3-1/TRBV3-2
j_gene: TRBJ2-7

CDR3nt: TGCGCCAGCAGCTTGGGGGGATTTGACTATGGCTACACCTTC
CDR3aa: CASSLGGFDYGYTF
abundance: .
d_gene: .
v_gene: TRBV5-1
j_gene: TRBJ1-2

CDR3nt: TGCGCCAGCAGCCAAGTAGACACCATCTACGAGCAGTACTTC
CDR3aa: CASSQVDTIYEQYF
abundance: .
d_gene: .
v_gene: TRBV4-1
j_gene: TRBJ2-7

CDR3nt: TGTGCCAGTACCTCGGGTCCCTATGGCTACACCTTC
CDR3aa: CASTSGPYGYTF
abundance: .
d_gene: .
v_gene: TRBV28
j_gene: TRBJ1-2

CDR3nt: TGTGCCAGCAGCCCGCGGGGGGAGAACACCGGGGAGCTGTTTTTT
CDR3aa: CASSPRGENTGELFF
abundance: .
d_gene: TRBD2
v_gene: TRBV7-8
j_gene: TRBJ2-2

CDR3nt: TGTGCCAGCAGCCGAGGGACAAGGGGAACCGGGGAGCTGTTTTTT
CDR3aa: CASSRGTRGTGELFF
abundance: .
d_gene: .
v_gene: TRBV3-1/TRBV3-2
j_gene: TRBJ2-2

CDR3nt: TGTGCCAGCAGCCCCGGGGTGGGTGGCTACACCTTC
CDR3aa: CASSPGVGGYTF
abundance: .
d_gene: .
v_gene: TRBV7-9
j_gene: TRBJ1-2

CDR3nt: TGTGCCAGCAGCGCAGTGCAGGGACCTCCGAACACTGAAGCTTTCTTT
CDR3aa: CASSAVQGPPNTEAFF
abundance: .
d_gene: .
v_gene: TRBV5-5
j_gene: TRBJ1-1

CDR3nt: TGTGCCAGCAGACGGGGAGGGAGTGCCCTTTACAATCAGCCCCAGCATTTT
CDR3aa: CASRRGGSALYNQPQHF
abundance: .
d_gene: .
v_gene: TRBV7-3
j_gene: TRBJ1-5

CDR3nt: TGTGCCAGCAGCTTAGGCGGTACGCAGTATTTT
CDR3aa: CASSLGGTQYF
abundance: .
d_gene: .
v_gene: TRBV7-9
j_gene: TRBJ2-3

CDR3nt: TGTGCCAGCGGCCTAGCGGGGACCGGGGAGCTGTTTTTT
CDR3aa: CASGLAGTGELFF
abundance: .
d_gene: TRBD2
v_gene: TRBV6-5
j_gene: TRBJ2-2

CDR3nt: TGTGCCAGTAGGGGGGACAGGACGAACACTGAAGCTTTCTTT
CDR3aa: CASRGDRTNTEAFF
abundance: .
d_gene: TRBD1
v_gene: TRBV19
j_gene: TRBJ1-1

CDR3nt: TGTGCCAGCAGCTTAGGAGCAGGGGGCACAGAGACCCAGTACTTC
CDR3aa: CASSLGAGGTETQYF
abundance: .
d_gene: TRBD1
v_gene: TRBV11-3
j_gene: TRBJ2-5